The rows below give T cell receptor beta chains drawn from one sample of a study of T cell repertoires in cytomegalovirus infection. One entry per CDR3 protein, called by TCRdb with MiXCR from the reads. This table holds roughly 860,000 distinct CDR3 sequences, less than 35% found once. For these TCRs, the target antigens are not known. The sequenced sample was cultured CD8+ T cells from PBMCs, obtained from culture after CMV antigen stimulation. The receptors derive from a human donor in good health (CMV status not recorded). Some clones in this sample may be carry-over from other donors' samples. The CDR3 runs from the conserved cysteine through the conserved F or W. A D gene is named only where the DNA matches it firmly. The size entry is marked missing in some rows and otherwise reads once, few, many or a size class.

clone_size j_call v_call d_call cdr3_nt cdr3_aa
- TRBJ1-5 TRBV9 TRBD1 TGTGCCAGCAGATTGTCCCGGGACAGCGAGGGGATGTATCAGCCCCAGCATTTT CASRLSRDSEGMYQPQHF
few TRBJ2-1 TRBV24-1 - TGTGCCTCTCGGGGCCCCCTGCCCTACAATGAGCAGTTCTTC CASRGPLPYNEQFF
- TRBJ1-1 TRBV7-9 - TGTGCCAGCAGCTTGTCAAATTTGGGAGGGGGAGCTTTCTTT CASSLSNLGGGAFF
- TRBJ2-1 TRBV4-1 TRBD2 TGCGCCAGCAGTCGGACTAGCGGGGGCGCGAGCTCCTACAATGAGCAGTTCTTC CASSRTSGGASSYNEQFF
- TRBJ2-1 TRBV6-6 TRBD2 TGTGCCAGCAGGGTCAGGACTAGCGGGGTCTACAATGAGCAGTTCTTC CASRVRTSGVYNEQFF
few TRBJ2-3 TRBV25-1 - TGTGCCAGCAGTGAGGGTTTCGGCGCAGATACGCAGTATTTT CASSEGFGADTQYF
few TRBJ2-7 TRBV7-9 - TGTGCCAGCAGCCCCCTTCGAGGGGCCAGCTCCTACGAGCAGTACTTC CASSPLRGASSYEQYF
once TRBJ2-1 TRBV24-1 - TGTGCCACCAGTGTAGGTAGGGAGCCGGGGGAAAGGGGCAATGAGCAGTTCTTC CATSVGREPGERGNEQFF
- TRBJ2-5 TRBV7-3 TRBD1 TGTGCCAGCAATCCCGCAGGGGGCCTCGGGGAGACCCAGTACTTC CASNPAGGLGETQYF
few TRBJ1-2 TRBV27 TRBD1 TGTGCCAGCAGACGTAACCGGGACAGGGGGTTTGTGGGCTACACCTTC CASRRNRDRGFVGYTF
few TRBJ2-1 TRBV24-1 - TGTGCCACCAGTGAAGGGGGGGATCCCTACAATGAGCAGTTCTTC CATSEGGDPYNEQFF
- TRBJ1-3 TRBV7-9 TRBD1 TGTGCCAGCAGCATCCAGGACAGGGGGAAAGGCACCATATATTTT CASSIQDRGKGTIYF
few TRBJ1-4 TRBV6-1 TRBD1 TGTGCCAGCAGTGAGCCAACCTACAGGGGCGATGAAAAACTGTTTTTT CASSEPTYRGDEKLFF
- TRBJ2-7 TRBV5-1 TRBD2 TGCGCCAGTAACCAACTAGCGGGGGCCGACTACGAGCAGTACTTC CASNQLAGADYEQYF
- TRBJ2-3 TRBV19 - TGTGCCAGTATGGGGCCGGGGCCCGGAATTACAGATACGCAGTATTTT CASMGPGPGITDTQYF
- TRBJ2-3 TRBV7-2 TRBD2 TGTGCCAGCAGCTTAGCAAACGGGGGGGCAGATACGCAGTATTTT CASSLANGGADTQYF
- TRBJ1-6 TRBV3-1 TRBD1 TGTGCCAGCAGCCTCCGACGGGACAGTTGGTCACCCCTCCACTTT CASSLRRDSWSPLHF
many TRBJ2-3 TRBV6-5 - TGTGCCAGCAGTTACTCGGGGGATACGCAGTATTTT CASSYSGDTQYF
few TRBJ2-3 TRBV10-2 - TGCGCCAGCAGGGGGGAGAGCGGGCCCAAGAGTACGCAGTATTTT CASRGESGPKSTQYF
- TRBJ2-7 TRBV28 - TGTGCCAGCTCCTCCCTTACGGGGGTCTCCTACGAGCAGTACTTC CASSSLTGVSYEQYF
- TRBJ2-3 TRBV6-4 TRBD1 TGTGCCAGCAGTGACATGGGACAGGGGATAGATACGCAGTATTTT CASSDMGQGIDTQYF
- TRBJ2-1 TRBV7-6 TRBD1 TGTGCCAGCAGCTCGGAAGGACAGGGGGAGTTCTTC CASSSEGQGEFF
- TRBJ2-5 TRBV7-6 - TGTGCTAGCAGCTTAACGGAGGACTTCCAAGAGACCCAGTACTTC CASSLTEDFQETQYF
many TRBJ1-5 TRBV7-2 TRBD1 TGTGCCAGCAGCATCGACAGGGCGCGGTATCAGCCCCAGCATTTT CASSIDRARYQPQHF
- TRBJ2-1 TRBV6-2/TRBV6-3 TRBD2 TGTGCCAGCAGTCCCAGACTAGCGGGGGGCCACAACAATGAGCAGTTCTTC CASSPRLAGGHNNEQFF
few TRBJ2-6 TRBV9 - TGTGCCAGCAGCGTACCCAGGGACGCCCCTGGGGCCAACGTCCTGACTTTC CASSVPRDAPGANVLTF
few TRBJ2-1 TRBV7-8 - TGTGCCAGCAGCTACACAAGCGGCCACGAGCAGTTCTTC CASSYTSGHEQFF
many TRBJ2-1 TRBV24-1 - TGTGCCACCCTGGGAAACAATGAGCAGTTCTTC CATLGNNEQFF
- TRBJ2-4 TRBV6-1 - TGTGCCAGCAGTTACCGGACAATCCAAAACATTCAGTACTTC CASSYRTIQNIQYF
- TRBJ1-1 TRBV6-6 - TGTGCCAGCAGTTCTACGGCAACTGAAGCTTTCTTT CASSSTATEAFF
- TRBJ2-2 TRBV7-3 TRBD2 TGTGCCAGCGGCTTGAGCGGGGGGGCCCCCACCGGGGAGCTGTTTTTT CASGLSGGAPTGELFF
few TRBJ1-2 TRBV6-5 TRBD1 TGTGCCAGCACCGCCACCGGGACAGAAGGGGGCTACACCTTC CASTATGTEGGYTF
few TRBJ2-1 TRBV7-6 - TGTGCCAGCAGCTTAGGTTCAGCTAGATCGTCCTACAATGAGCAGTTCTTC CASSLGSARSSYNEQFF
- TRBJ2-5 TRBV28 - TGTGCCAGCAGTCCCGATCTGGGGGGAGCGTACCAAGAGACCCAGTACTTC CASSPDLGGAYQETQYF
- TRBJ2-1 TRBV5-1 TRBD1 TGCGCCAGCAGCTTGGGGGACAGGAAATCCTACAATGAGCAGTTCTTC CASSLGDRKSYNEQFF
- TRBJ2-1 TRBV10-1 TRBD2 TGCGCCAGCAGTGAGGGGGCTAGCGGGGGGAATTATGAGCAGTTCTTC CASSEGASGGNYEQFF